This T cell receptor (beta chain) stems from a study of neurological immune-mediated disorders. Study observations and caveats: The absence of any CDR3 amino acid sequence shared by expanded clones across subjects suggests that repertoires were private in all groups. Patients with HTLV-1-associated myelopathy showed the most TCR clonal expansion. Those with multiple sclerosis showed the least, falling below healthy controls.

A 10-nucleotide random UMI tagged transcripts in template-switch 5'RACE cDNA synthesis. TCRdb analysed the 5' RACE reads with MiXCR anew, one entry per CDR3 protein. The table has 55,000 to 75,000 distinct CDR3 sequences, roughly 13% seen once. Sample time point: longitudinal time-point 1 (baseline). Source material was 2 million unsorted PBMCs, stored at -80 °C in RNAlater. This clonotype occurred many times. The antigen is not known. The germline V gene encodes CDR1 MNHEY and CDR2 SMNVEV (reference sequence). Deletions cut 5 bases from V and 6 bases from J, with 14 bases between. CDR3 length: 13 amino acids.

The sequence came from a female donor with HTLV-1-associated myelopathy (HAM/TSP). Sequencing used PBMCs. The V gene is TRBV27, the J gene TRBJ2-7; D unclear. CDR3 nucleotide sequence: TGTGCCAGCAGTCAAGGGCGAGCCTCCGAGCAGTACTTC. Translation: CASSQGRASEQYF.